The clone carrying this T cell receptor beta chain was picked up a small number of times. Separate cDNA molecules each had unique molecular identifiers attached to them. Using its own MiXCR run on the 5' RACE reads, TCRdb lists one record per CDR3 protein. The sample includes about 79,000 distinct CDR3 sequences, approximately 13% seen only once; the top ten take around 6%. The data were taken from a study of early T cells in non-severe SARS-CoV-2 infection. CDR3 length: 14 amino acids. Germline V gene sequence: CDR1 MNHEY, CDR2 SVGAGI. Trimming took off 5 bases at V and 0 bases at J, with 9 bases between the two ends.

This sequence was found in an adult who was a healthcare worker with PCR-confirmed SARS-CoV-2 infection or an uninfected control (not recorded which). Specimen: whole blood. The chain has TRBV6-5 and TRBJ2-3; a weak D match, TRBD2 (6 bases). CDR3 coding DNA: TGTGCCAGCAGTCCTGGGGGGAGCACAGATACGCAGTATTTT. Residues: CASSPGGSTDTQYF.